This T cell receptor beta chain came from a study of tumor and adjacent non-tumor tissue in lung cancer. For the study at large: Aged roughly 31 to 85 years, patients included 10 men and roughly 5 women with stage I to III disease.

This sample's RNA came from whole unsorted tissue. This CDR3 region has 21 residues. Germline V gene sequence: CDR1 LGHNA, CDR2 YNFKEQ. After removal of 1 base from V and 2 bases from J, the junction contained 17 bases not matched to a gene. Comments on this clonotype: No antigen is known for it.

Three rounds of nested PCR, following a modified ARM-PCR protocol, produced the TCRbeta library. TCRdb reprocessed the multiplex PCR reads via MiXCR and lists one record per CDR3 protein. The sample lists about 93,000 distinct CDR3 sequences, around 64% occurring once. Points from the study as a whole: Top 100 clones took a larger repertoire share in normal lung.

This TCR derives from a man aged 55 to 70 with non-small cell lung cancer. The chain carries TRBV4-2 and TRBJ1-6; 7 bases line up with TRBD1. Material: lung tumor tissue. The CDR3 region has the DNA TGTGCCAGCAGCCAAGCCCCTCTGGTCAGGGGGAGCCCCGCCTATAATTCACCCCTCCACTTT. Residues: CASSQAPLVRGSPAYNSPLHF.